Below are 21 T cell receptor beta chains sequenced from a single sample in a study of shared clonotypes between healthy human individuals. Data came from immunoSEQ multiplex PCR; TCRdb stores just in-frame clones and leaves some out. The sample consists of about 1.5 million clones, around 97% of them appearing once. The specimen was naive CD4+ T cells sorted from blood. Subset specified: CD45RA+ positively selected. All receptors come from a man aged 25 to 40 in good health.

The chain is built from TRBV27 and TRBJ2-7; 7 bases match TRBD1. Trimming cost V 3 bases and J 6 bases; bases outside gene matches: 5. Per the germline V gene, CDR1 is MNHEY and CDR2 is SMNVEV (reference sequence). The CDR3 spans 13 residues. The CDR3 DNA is TGTGCCAGCAGTTTTGACAGGGTATCCGAGCAGTACTTC. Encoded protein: CASSFDRVSEQYF.

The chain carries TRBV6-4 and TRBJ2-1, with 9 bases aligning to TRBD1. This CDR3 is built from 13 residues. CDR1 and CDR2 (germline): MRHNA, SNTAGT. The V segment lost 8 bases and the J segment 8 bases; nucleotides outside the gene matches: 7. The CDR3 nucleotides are TGTGCCAGCCGGGGACAGGGTGGCGATGAGCAGTTCTTC. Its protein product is CASRGQGGDEQFF.

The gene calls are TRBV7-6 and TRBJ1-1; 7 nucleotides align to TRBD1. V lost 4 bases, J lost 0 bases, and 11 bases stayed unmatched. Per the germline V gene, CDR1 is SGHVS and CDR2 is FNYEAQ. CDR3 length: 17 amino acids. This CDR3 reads CASSSQPRRGVNTEAFF. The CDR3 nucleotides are TGTGCCAGCAGCTCCCAACCCCGCAGGGGGGTGAACACTGAAGCTTTCTTT.

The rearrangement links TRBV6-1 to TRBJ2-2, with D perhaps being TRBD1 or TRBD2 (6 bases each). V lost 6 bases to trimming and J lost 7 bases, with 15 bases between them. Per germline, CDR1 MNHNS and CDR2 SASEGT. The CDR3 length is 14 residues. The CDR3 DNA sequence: TGTGCCAGCAGGGAGGGCCCCAGGGGCGGGGAGCTGTTTTTT. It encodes CASREGPRGGELFF.

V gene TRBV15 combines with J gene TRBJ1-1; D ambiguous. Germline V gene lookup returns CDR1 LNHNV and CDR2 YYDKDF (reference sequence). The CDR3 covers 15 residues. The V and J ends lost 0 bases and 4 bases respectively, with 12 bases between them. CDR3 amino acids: CATSRDSVRSTEAFF. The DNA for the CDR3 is TGTGCCACCAGCAGAGATTCGGTACGGAGCACTGAAGCTTTCTTT.

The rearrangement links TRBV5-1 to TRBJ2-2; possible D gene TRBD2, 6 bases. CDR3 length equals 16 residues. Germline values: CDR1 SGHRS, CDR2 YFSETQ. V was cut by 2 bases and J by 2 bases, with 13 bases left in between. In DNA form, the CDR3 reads TGCGCCAGCAGCTTTGGAGGGGTCCCAAACACCGGGGAGCTGTTTTTT. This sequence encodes CASSFGGVPNTGELFF.

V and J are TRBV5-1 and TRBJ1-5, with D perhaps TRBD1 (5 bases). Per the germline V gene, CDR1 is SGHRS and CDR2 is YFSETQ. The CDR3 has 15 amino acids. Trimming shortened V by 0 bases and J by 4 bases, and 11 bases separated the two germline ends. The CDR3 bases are TGCGCCAGCAGCTTGGGAGGGGTGGCAAATCAGCCCCAGCATTTT. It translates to CASSLGGVANQPQHF.

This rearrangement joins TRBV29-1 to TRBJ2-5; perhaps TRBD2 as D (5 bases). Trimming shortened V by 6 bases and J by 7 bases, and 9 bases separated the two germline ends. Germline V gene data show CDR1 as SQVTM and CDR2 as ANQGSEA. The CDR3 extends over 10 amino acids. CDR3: CSVAGVTQYF. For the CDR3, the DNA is TGCAGCGTGGCCGGGGTGACCCAGTACTTC.

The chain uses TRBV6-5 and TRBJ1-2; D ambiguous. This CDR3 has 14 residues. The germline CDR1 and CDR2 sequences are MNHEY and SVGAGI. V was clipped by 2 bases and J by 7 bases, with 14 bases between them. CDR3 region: CASSYAAQVGGYTF. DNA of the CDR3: TGTGCCAGCAGTTACGCCGCCCAGGTCGGTGGCTACACCTTC.

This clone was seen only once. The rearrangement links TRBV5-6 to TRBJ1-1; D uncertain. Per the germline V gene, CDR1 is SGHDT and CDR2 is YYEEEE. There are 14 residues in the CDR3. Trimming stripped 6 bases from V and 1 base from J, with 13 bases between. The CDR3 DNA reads TGTGCCAGCACCAGGACCCCTACGAACACTGAAGCTTTCTTT. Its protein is CASTRTPTNTEAFF.

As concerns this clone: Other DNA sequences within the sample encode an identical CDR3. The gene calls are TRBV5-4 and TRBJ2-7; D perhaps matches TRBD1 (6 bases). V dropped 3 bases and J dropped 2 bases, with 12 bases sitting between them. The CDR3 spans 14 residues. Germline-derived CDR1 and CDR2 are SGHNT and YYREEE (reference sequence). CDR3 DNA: TGTGCCAGCAGCTCGGGGCAGGGGCCCTACGAGCAGTACTTC. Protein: CASSSGQGPYEQYF. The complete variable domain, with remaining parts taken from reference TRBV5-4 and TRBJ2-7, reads ETGVTQSPTHLIKTRGQQVTLRCSSQSGHNTVSWYQQALGQGPQFIFQYYREEENGRGNFPPRFSGLQFPNYSSELNVNALELDDSALYLCASSSGQGPYEQYFGPGTRLTVT.

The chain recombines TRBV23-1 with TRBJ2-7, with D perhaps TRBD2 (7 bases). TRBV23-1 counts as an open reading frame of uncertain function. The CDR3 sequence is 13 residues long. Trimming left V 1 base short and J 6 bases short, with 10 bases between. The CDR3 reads CASSQLGGREQYF. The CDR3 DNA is TGCGCCAGCAGTCAATTGGGGGGGCGCGAGCAGTACTTC.

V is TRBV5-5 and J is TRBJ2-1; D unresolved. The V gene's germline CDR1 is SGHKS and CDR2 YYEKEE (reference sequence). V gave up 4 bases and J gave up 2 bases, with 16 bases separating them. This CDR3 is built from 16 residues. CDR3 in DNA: TGTGCCAGCAGCCCTCGACCCTTACCCACCTACAATGAGCAGTTCTTC. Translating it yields CASSPRPLPTYNEQFF. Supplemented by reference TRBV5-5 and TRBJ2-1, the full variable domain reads DAGVTQSPTHLIKTRGQQVTLRCSPISGHKSVSWYQQVLGQGPQFIFQYYEKEERGRGNFPDRFSARQFPNYSSELNVNALLLGDSALYLCASSPRPLPTYNEQFFGPGTRLTVL.

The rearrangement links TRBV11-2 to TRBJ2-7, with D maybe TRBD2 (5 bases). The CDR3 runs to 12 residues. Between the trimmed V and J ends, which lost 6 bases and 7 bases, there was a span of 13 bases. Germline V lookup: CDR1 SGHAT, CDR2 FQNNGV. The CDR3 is CASRQTRWEQYF. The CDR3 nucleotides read TGTGCCAGCAGACAAACTAGATGGGAGCAGTACTTC.

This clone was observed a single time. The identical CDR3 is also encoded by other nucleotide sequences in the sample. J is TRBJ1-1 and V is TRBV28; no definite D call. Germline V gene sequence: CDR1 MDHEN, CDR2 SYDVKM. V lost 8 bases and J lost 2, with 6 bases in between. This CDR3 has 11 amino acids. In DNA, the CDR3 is TGTGCCAGCCGGCTCAACACTGAAGCTTTCTTT. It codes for CASRLNTEAFF.

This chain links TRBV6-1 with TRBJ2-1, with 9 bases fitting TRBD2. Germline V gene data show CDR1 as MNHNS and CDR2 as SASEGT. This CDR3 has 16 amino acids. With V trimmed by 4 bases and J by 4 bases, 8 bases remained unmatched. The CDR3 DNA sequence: TGTGCCAGCAGTGGTCCCAGACTAGCGGTTTACAATGAGCAGTTCTTC. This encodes CASSGPRLAVYNEQFF.

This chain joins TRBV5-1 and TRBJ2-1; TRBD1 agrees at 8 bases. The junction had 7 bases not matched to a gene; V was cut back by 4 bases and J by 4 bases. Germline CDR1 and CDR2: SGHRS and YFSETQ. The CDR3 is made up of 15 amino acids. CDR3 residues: CASSSSGGSYNEQFF. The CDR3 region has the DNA TGCGCCAGCAGCAGTTCAGGGGGCTCGTACAATGAGCAGTTCTTC.

CDR3 coding DNA: TGTGCCAGCAGTCCGACAGGATCTGCGAATCAGCCCCAGCATTTT. This sequence encodes CASSPTGSANQPQHF. The chain recombines TRBV7-9 with TRBJ1-5; D possibly corresponds to TRBD1 (6 bases). This CDR3 has 15 amino acids. From germline, CDR1 is SEHNR and CDR2 FQNEAQ (reference sequence). The V gene lost 6 bases and the J gene lost 4 bases, with 16 bases spanning the gap.

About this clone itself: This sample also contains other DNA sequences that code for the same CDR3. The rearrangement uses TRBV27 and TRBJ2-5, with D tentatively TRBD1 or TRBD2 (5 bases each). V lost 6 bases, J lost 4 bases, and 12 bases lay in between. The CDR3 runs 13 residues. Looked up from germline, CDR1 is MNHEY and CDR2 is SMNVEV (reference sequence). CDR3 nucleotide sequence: TGTGCCAGCAGCCGACCTGGGGGAGAGACCCAGTACTTC. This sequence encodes CASSRPGGETQYF.

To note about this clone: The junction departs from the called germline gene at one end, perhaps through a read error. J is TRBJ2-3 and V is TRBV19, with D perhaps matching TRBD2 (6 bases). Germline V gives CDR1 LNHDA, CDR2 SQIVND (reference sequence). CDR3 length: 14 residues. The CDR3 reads CASSIADNLRTQYF. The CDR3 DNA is TGTGCCAGTAGCATAGCGGACAATCTAAGAACGCAGTATTTT.

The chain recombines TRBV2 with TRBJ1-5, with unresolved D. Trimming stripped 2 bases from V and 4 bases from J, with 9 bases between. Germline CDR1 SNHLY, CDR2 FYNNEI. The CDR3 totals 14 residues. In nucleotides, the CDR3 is TGTGCCAGCAGTGAAACAGAGCGAAATCAGCCCCAGCATTTT. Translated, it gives CASSETERNQPQHF.